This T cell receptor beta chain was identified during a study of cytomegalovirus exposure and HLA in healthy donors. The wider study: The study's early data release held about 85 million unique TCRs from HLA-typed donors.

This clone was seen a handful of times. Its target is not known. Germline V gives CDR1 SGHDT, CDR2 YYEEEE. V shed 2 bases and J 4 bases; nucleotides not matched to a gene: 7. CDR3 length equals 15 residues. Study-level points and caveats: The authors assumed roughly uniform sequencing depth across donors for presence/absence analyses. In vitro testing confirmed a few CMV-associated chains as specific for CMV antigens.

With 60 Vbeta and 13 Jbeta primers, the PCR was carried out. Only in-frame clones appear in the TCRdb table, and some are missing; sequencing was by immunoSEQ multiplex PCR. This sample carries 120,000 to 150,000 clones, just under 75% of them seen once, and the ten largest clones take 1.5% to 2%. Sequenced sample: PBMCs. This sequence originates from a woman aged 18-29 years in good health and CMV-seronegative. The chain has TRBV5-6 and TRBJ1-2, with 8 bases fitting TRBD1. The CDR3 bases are TGTGCCAGCAGCTTTCAGGGGGCTGGGGTCTATGGCTACACCTTC. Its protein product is CASSFQGAGVYGYTF.